This T cell receptor beta chain originates from a study of cytomegalovirus exposure and HLA in healthy donors. At the level of the study: One earlier analysis, a look at approximately 190 million T cells, found some 120 million unique TCR beta sequences.

On this clone: Its antigen is as yet unknown.

Nominally healthy donors provided the samples, though records likely missed some immune exposures. The V gene lost 7 bases and the J gene lost 7 bases, with 14 bases spanning the gap. Germline V gene data show CDR1 as SNHLY and CDR2 as FYNNEI. The CDR3 runs to 13 residues. Amplification used 60 Vbeta primers and 13 Jbeta primers. Using immunoSEQ multiplex PCR, the repertoire was profiled, and TCRdb retains in-frame clones only, with some absent. Of 150,000 to 200,000 clones in the sample, around 82% are singletons; the top ten hold 0.2% to 0.3%. Study findings and constraints: A previous analysis found most TCR beta V segments productive roughly 87% or roughly 30% of the time.

This chain connects TRBV2 to TRBJ1-5; D is unclear. The clonotype comes from a boy aged 5 to 17 in good health and CMV-seronegative. Source material: PBMCs. The CDR3 loop reads CASMRGVSQPQHF. CDR3 DNA sequence: TGTGCCAGCATGCGTGGAGTCTCCCAGCCCCAGCATTTT.